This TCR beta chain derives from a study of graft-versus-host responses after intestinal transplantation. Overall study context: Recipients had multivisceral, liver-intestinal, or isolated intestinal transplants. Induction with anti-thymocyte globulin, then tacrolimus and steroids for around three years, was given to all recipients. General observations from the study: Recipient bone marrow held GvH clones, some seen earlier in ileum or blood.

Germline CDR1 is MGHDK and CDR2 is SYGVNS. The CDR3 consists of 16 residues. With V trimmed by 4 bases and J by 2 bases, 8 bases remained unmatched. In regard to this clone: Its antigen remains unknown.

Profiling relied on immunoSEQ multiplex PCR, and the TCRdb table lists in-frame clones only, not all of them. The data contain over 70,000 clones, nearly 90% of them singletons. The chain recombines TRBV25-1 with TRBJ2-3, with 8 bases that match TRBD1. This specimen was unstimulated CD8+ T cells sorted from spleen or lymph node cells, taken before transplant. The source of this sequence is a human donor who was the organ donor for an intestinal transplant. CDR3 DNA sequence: TGTGCCAGCAGTGGGACAGGGAGCTTTTCCACAGATACGCAGTATTTT. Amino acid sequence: CASSGTGSFSTDTQYF.